This T cell receptor beta chain originates from a study of T cells after yellow fever vaccination. Study results and caveats: Clonotypes appearing in both CD4 and CD8 compartments existed, and their share was small. At around 95% for CD4 and approximately 89% for CD8, most primary-vaccination clones showed up again after the booster. One caveat is that FACS-sorted repertoires could contain abundant clonotypes contaminating from the bulk population.

The CDR3 has 14 amino acids. The V gene's germline CDR1 is SGHTA and CDR2 FQGTGA. V was clipped by 5 bases and J by 3 bases; unmatched bases: 4. Production of TCR cDNA was by 5'RACE template switching, which also added a universal primer site and UMIs. TCRdb ran MiXCR on the 5' RACE reads and lists one entry per CDR3 protein. The sample lists hundreds of thousands of distinct CDR3 sequences, roughly an eighth occurring once. Turning to this clonotype: Its antigen is as yet unknown.

Sequences were derived from PBMCs, sampled on the day of the yellow fever booster vaccination. This clonotype originated in a man aged 30 to 45 who received the YFV17D yellow fever vaccine. The chain is built from TRBV7-3 and TRBJ2-1; 7 bases align to TRBD1. CDR3 protein: CASSPRTGYNEQFF. In nucleotides, the CDR3 is TGTGCCAGCAGCCCACGGACAGGCTACAATGAGCAGTTCTTC.